These 9 T cell receptor beta chains were all obtained from the same sample, sequenced in a study of T cell repertoires in cytomegalovirus infection. Antigens for these TCRs are unknown. TCRdb independently ran MiXCR on the reads; one entry per CDR3 protein. Counted here are 750,000 to 900,000 distinct CDR3 sequences, approximately 32% occurring once; the ten biggest clones make up around 12%. Here the sequenced sample was cultured CD8+ T cells from PBMCs, taken from culture after CMV antigen stimulation. The receptor source for this set is a human donor in good health (CMV status not recorded). Some clones in this sample may be carry-over from other donors' samples.

The table lists this clonotype with many counts. V and J are TRBV7-8 and TRBJ1-2, with 8 bases matching TRBD1. This CDR3 has 15 residues. CDR1 SGHVS and CDR2 FQNEAQ come from the germline V gene. J gave up 0 bases and V 1 base, and 1 base lay outside the gene matches. CDR3 loop: CASSLVQGANYGYTF. CDR3 sequence (DNA): TGTGCCAGCAGCTTAGTACAGGGGGCTAACTATGGCTACACCTTC.

This clonotype was counted only a few times. J is TRBJ2-3 and V is TRBV24-1; 10 bases are shared with TRBD2. Germline-derived CDR1 and CDR2 are KGHDR and SFDVKD. J gave up 4 bases and V 3 bases, and 3 bases lay outside the gene matches. This CDR3 contains 15 residues. Here the CDR3 reads CATSDQRGGADTQYF. CDR3 DNA: TGTGCCACCAGTGATCAGCGGGGGGGCGCAGATACGCAGTATTTT.

This clonotype appeared a few times. The rearrangement links TRBV7-9 to TRBJ1-2; TRBD1 might be the D (6 bases). Germline lookup yields CDR1 SEHNR and CDR2 FQNEAQ (reference sequence). Trimming shortened V by 2 bases and J by 4 bases, and 11 bases separated the two germline ends. The CDR3 loop spans 14 amino acids. CDR3 nucleotide sequence: TGTGCCAGCAGCTTATTGGACAGAATCTATGGCTACACCTTC. Translated, it gives CASSLLDRIYGYTF. Using reference TRBV7-9 and TRBJ1-2 for the parts outside the CDR3, the full variable domain is DTGVSQNPRHKITKRGQNVTFRCDPISEHNRLYWYRQTLGQGPEFLTYFQNEAQLEKSRLLSDRFSAERPKGSFSTLEIQRTEQGDSAMYLCASSLLDRIYGYTFGSGTRLTVV.

The table lists this clonotype with a few counts. The V gene is TRBV2, the J gene TRBJ1-2; 10 nucleotides line up with TRBD1. The CDR3 has 13 amino acids. The ends lost 10 bases at V and 3 bases at J; junction bases unmatched: 5. The germline V gene has CDR1 SNHLY and CDR2 FYNNEI. CDR3 loop: CAIGQGVYYGYTF. CDR3 coding DNA: TGTGCCATTGGACAGGGGGTTTACTATGGCTACACCTTC.

V usage is TRBV7-9 and J usage is TRBJ2-5, with unresolved D. The CDR3 runs 16 residues. Germline CDR1 reads SEHNR; CDR2 reads FQNEAQ (reference sequence). Deletions cut 4 bases from V and 3 bases from J, with 18 bases between. CDR3 amino acids: CASSSPGVPIEETQYF. In DNA, the CDR3 is TGTGCCAGCAGCTCACCTGGGGTCCCTATAGAAGAGACCCAGTACTTC.

This chain connects TRBV9 to TRBJ1-2; D is unresolved. The germline V and J ends were trimmed by 0 bases and 4 bases, with 13 bases remaining between them. CDR3 length: 15 amino acids. Germline V gives CDR1 SGDLS, CDR2 YYNGEE. CDR3 region: CASSVAGTFGYGYTF. The CDR3, as DNA: TGTGCCAGCAGCGTAGCAGGCACGTTCGGCTATGGCTACACCTTC. Combining the CDR3 with reference TRBV9 and TRBJ1-2 gives the whole variable domain DSGVTQTPKHLITATGQRVTLRCSPRSGDLSVYWYQQSLDQGLQFLIQYYNGEERAKGNILERFSAQQFPDLHSELNLSSLELGDSALYFCASSVAGTFGYGYTFGSGTRLTVV.

This clonotype was detected a few times. This chain connects TRBV6-1 to TRBJ2-1, with D possibly TRBD1 on 5 matching bases. Germline CDR1 is MNHNS and CDR2 is SASEGT. V was shortened by 1 base and J by 6 bases, with 13 bases between the two germline ends. The CDR3 covers 15 residues. CDR3 nucleotides: TGTGCCAGCAGTGAAGTAGGTTGGGGCTCCAATGAGCAGTTCTTC. Translating it yields CASSEVGWGSNEQFF.

In DNA form, the CDR3 reads TGTGCCAGCAGTTTCCTGGGGACAGGGGGCGCAGATACGCAGTATTTT. Its protein product is CASSFLGTGGADTQYF. The rearrangement joins TRBV28 to TRBJ2-3; the match to TRBD1 covers 12 bases. CDR1 MDHEN and CDR2 SYDVKM come from the germline V gene. V lost 3 bases, J lost 4 bases, and 5 bases stayed unmatched. There are 16 residues in the CDR3.

V and J are TRBV20-1 and TRBJ2-3; 7 nucleotides agree with TRBD2. Germline assignment: CDR1 DFQATT and CDR2 SNEGSKA (reference sequence). The CDR3 totals 16 residues. The V segment lost 0 bases and the J segment 1 base; nucleotides outside the gene matches: 7. This chain's CDR3 is CSARDSTAGGTDTQYF. For the CDR3, the DNA is TGCAGTGCTAGAGATTCAACGGCGGGAGGCACAGATACGCAGTATTTT.